The subject of this entry is one TCR beta chain. What it recognizes is unknown. This sample stems from a study of beta chain features in type 1 diabetes. The CDR3 length is 13 residues. Germline lookup yields CDR1 MDHEN and CDR2 SYDVKM. Trimming took 5 bases from V and 6 from J; bases not matched to a gene: 6. Study-level findings and limits: In type 1 diabetes patients, VDJ junctions had fewer insertions; deletions at these junctions were more frequent. All four CD4+ subsets from Type 1 diabetes patients carried moderately but significantly shorter TCRB CDR3s.

The sequenced template was cDNA made from the entire isolated RNA. Profiled with immunoSEQ multiplex PCR; TCRdb holds only in-frame clones, not every one. The data contain 600,000 to 750,000 clones, about an eighth of them singletons. This TCR came from a man aged 25-40 years with type 1 diabetes. The chain employs TRBV28 and TRBJ2-7; TRBD1 aligns across 8 bases. The sample consisted of naive CD4+ T cells from blood. The CDR3 DNA reads TGTGCCAGCAGTACTTCTACAGGGGGCGAGCAGTACTTC. It translates to CASSTSTGGEQYF. Full variable domain (missing parts from reference TRBV28 and TRBJ2-7): DVKVTQSSRYLVKRTGEKVFLECVQDMDHENMFWYRQDPGLGLRLIYFSYDVKMKEKGDIPEGYSVSREKKERFSLILESASTNQTSMYLCASSTSTGGEQYFGPGTRLTVT.